Below, 29 T cell receptor beta chains from the same sample are listed, as sequenced in a study of human T cells and chemical hapten exposure. TCRdb re-called the 5' RACE reads through MiXCR, storing one row per CDR3 protein. The table shows approximately 140,000 distinct CDR3 sequences, with about 4% occurring only once. Before extraction, the whole blood was not fractionated, and total RNA was taken from it. These receptors all come from a female donor in good health.

This clonotype was seen repeatedly, ten times or more. The chain carries TRBV28 and TRBJ2-7, with 7 bases identical to TRBD1. The CDR3 sequence is 16 residues long. Germline V gene data show CDR1 as MDHEN and CDR2 as SYDVKM. The V gene end was trimmed by 2 bases and the J gene end by 3 bases; junction bases not matched to a gene: 10. This CDR3 is CASSLKGPTGVYEQYF. In DNA, the CDR3 is TGTGCCAGCAGTTTAAAAGGGCCTACAGGGGTCTACGAGCAGTACTTC. Using reference TRBV28 and TRBJ2-7 for the parts outside the CDR3, the full variable domain is DVKVTQSSRYLVKRTGEKVFLECVQDMDHENMFWYRQDPGLGLRLIYFSYDVKMKEKGDIPEGYSVSREKKERFSLILESASTNQTSMYLCASSLKGPTGVYEQYFGPGTRLTVT.

This clonotype was seen at least ten times. This chain uses TRBV10-3 with TRBJ1-1; D call uncertain. The V end lost 8 bases, the J end lost 3 bases, and 13 bases lay between the germline ends. Germline CDR1 ENHRY, CDR2 SYGVKD. The CDR3 consists of 13 residues. In DNA form, the CDR3 reads TGTGCCATCGACTTGAGGAAGTACACTGAAGCTTTCTTT. It translates to CAIDLRKYTEAFF.

This clonotype was seen ten or more times. The chain joins TRBV3-1 to TRBJ1-2; no reliable D call. CDR1 is LGHDT, CDR2 YNNKEL, per germline (reference sequence). Deletions cut 0 bases from V and 9 bases from J, with 8 bases between. This CDR3 spans 12 amino acids. CDR3 DNA: TGTGCCAGCAGCCAAGATTTACGGAGCTACACCTTC. Translated: CASSQDLRSYTF.

This clonotype was seen many times. V usage is TRBV29-1 and J usage is TRBJ1-1; D is undetermined. Deletions cut 3 bases from V and 0 bases from J, with 2 bases between. The CDR3 length is 11 residues. Germline loops: CDR1 SQVTM, CDR2 ANQGSEA. Written as DNA, the CDR3 is TGCAGCGTTGAGATGAACACTGAAGCTTTCTTT. This encodes CSVEMNTEAFF.

At least ten counts were recorded for this clonotype. The J gene is TRBJ2-1, the V gene TRBV7-2; 8 nucleotides line up with TRBD2. Germline V gene lookup returns CDR1 SGHTA and CDR2 FQGNSA. Trimming removed 3 bases from V and 3 bases from J; junction bases left unmatched: 4. This CDR3 spans 15 amino acids. CDR3 nucleotide sequence: TGTGCCAGCAGCTTGGCGGGGGGCGTCTACAATGAGCAGTTCTTC. Translated, it gives CASSLAGGVYNEQFF.

This clonotype was counted ten times or more. The chain combines TRBV12-3 or TRBV12-4 with TRBJ2-7, with 8 bases aligning to TRBD1. The CDR3 is 14 amino acids. With V trimmed by 6 bases and J by 2 bases, 6 bases remained unmatched. CDR3 residues: CASSPGTGPYEQYF. CDR3 nucleotide sequence: TGTGCCAGCAGCCCCGGGACAGGTCCCTACGAGCAGTACTTC.

Note on this clonotype: Germline is not matched at one junction end, which may reflect a read error. V is TRBV7-2 and J is TRBJ1-2; 10 bases map to TRBD1. Germline V gene lookup returns CDR1 SGHTA and CDR2 FQGNSA. The CDR3 is 15 amino acids. In nucleotides, the CDR3 is TGTGCCAGCAGGAGTCGGACAGGGGGAAACTATGGCGACACCTTC. Protein: CASRSRTGGNYGDTF.

This clonotype has ten or more counts. V gene TRBV6-2 or TRBV6-3 combines with J gene TRBJ2-3, with D unclear. The CDR3 loop spans 12 amino acids. Germline V gene lookup returns CDR1 MNHEY and CDR2 SVGEGT. The V end was cut by 4 bases, the J end by 5 bases, with 7 bases between. The CDR3 spells CASSSNRDTQYF. The CDR3, as DNA: TGTGCCAGCAGTTCTAATCGAGATACGCAGTATTTT.

This clonotype was observed many times. J is TRBJ1-5 and V is TRBV7-8; D may be TRBD1 (6 bases). The V gene's germline CDR1 is SGHVS and CDR2 FQNEAQ. With 4 bases removed from V and 0 bases from J, the gap between germline ends came to 16 bases. The CDR3 runs to 17 residues. CDR3 nucleotide sequence: TGTGCCAGCAGCTCGTATACGCAGGGGTATAGCAATCAGCCCCAGCATTTT. Protein sequence: CASSSYTQGYSNQPQHF.

A few counts support this clonotype. The chain is built from TRBV12-5 and TRBJ2-2, with TRBD1 matching 7 bases. CDR3 length equals 13 residues. CDR1 LGHNT and CDR2 FRNRAP come from the germline V gene. V gave up 4 bases and J gave up 5 bases; unmatched junction bases: 1. DNA for the CDR3: TGTGCTAGTGGTTGGGGACAGACCGGGGAGCTGTTTTTT. Translation: CASGWGQTGELFF.

This clonotype was counted many times. V and J are TRBV7-3 and TRBJ2-3; 8 bases fit TRBD1. J gave up 0 bases and V 5 bases, and 4 bases lay outside the gene matches. CDR1 is SGHTA and CDR2 is FQGTGA in the germline V gene. There are 15 residues in the CDR3. The CDR3 DNA follows: TGTGCCAGCAGCAACGACAGGGGTAGCACAGATACGCAGTATTTT. It translates to CASSNDRGSTDTQYF.

This clonotype showed up just a few times. In nucleotides, the CDR3 is TGTGCCAGCAGACTCGGGCTACAGGGGAACACTGAAGCTTTCTTT. Amino acid sequence: CASRLGLQGNTEAFF. V gene TRBV27 combines with J gene TRBJ1-1, with a weak D call TRBD1 (6 bases). This CDR3 spans 15 amino acids. Germline assignment: CDR1 MNHEY and CDR2 SMNVEV (reference sequence). With 6 bases removed from V and 1 base from J, the gap between germline ends came to 15 bases.

This clonotype has ten or more counts. The chain links TRBV20-1 to TRBJ2-1; 7 nucleotides line up with TRBD2. J gave up 1 base and V 1 base, and 7 bases lay outside the gene matches. From germline, CDR1 is DFQATT and CDR2 SNEGSKA (reference sequence). CDR3 length equals 16 residues. The CDR3 DNA reads TGCAGTGCTAGAGTAGGATTGGGGGGGTCCTACAATGAGCAGTTCTTC. Its protein product is CSARVGLGGSYNEQFF.

This clonotype was seen a handful of times. This may come from a read error, since a much larger clone is one base off. V gene TRBV27 combines with J gene TRBJ2-5; 9 bases are shared with TRBD2. The germline V gene has CDR1 MNHEY and CDR2 SMNVEV (reference sequence). The CDR3 totals 14 residues. Losses at the gene ends were 1 base for V and 9 bases for J; bases not matched to a gene: 6. CDR3 protein: CASSLCSGGPAQYF. The CDR3 DNA is TGTGCCAGCAGTTTATGTAGCGGGGGCCCGGCCCAGTACTTC.

Ten or more counts support this clonotype. V usage is TRBV7-2 and J usage is TRBJ1-1, with TRBD1 identical over 7 bases. This CDR3 has 15 residues. V dropped 5 bases and J dropped 5; count of bases not matched to a gene: 11. Germline CDR1 and CDR2: SGHTA and FQGNSA. The CDR3 protein is CASSPRTGRGTEAFF. The CDR3 bases are TGTGCCAGCAGCCCTAGGACAGGTAGGGGTACTGAAGCTTTCTTT.

The chain joins TRBV4-3 to TRBJ1-2; D gene ambiguous. The V end was cut by 0 bases, the J end by 4 bases, with 12 bases between. Per germline, CDR1 LGHNA and CDR2 YSLEER. There are 15 residues in the CDR3. In DNA, the CDR3 is TGCGCCAGCAGCCAAGATCGCCAGCTAAGCTATGGCTACACCTTC. Translating it yields CASSQDRQLSYGYTF.

The V call is TRBV7-2, the J call TRBJ2-5, with D tentatively TRBD2 (6 bases). The length of the CDR3 is 15 residues. Germline-derived CDR1 and CDR2 are SGHTA and FQGNSA. Trimming took off 6 bases at V and 4 bases at J, with 18 bases between the two ends. This chain's CDR3 is CASSPAGPTGETQYF. The CDR3 DNA is TGTGCCAGCAGTCCGGCGGGGCCCACTGGAGAGACCCAGTACTTC.

In its sample, this clonotype was seen many times. The CDR3 DNA sequence: TGTGCCAGCAGCCTGCCCCTCCGACTGTCCGGGGCCAACGTCCTGACTTTC. Its translation is CASSLPLRLSGANVLTF. V gene TRBV9 combines with J gene TRBJ2-6; unclear D gene. CDR1 and CDR2 from the germline V gene are SGDLS and YYNGEE. The ends were cut back, 4 bases at V and 4 bases at J, with 18 bases in the middle. This CDR3 contains 17 residues.

This clonotype was counted many times. V is TRBV12-5 and J is TRBJ2-5, with D possibly being TRBD1 (6 bases). Germline V CDR1 and CDR2: LGHNT, FRNRAP. With 3 bases removed from V and 2 bases from J, the gap between germline ends came to 10 bases. The CDR3 loop spans 14 amino acids. The CDR3 region has the DNA TGTGCTAGTGGTTTCGGACAGCCTCAAGAGACCCAGTACTTC. Translation: CASGFGQPQETQYF.

This clonotype was seen at least ten times. The rearrangement links TRBV5-5 to TRBJ2-3; no clear D gene. CDR3 length: 14 residues. Trimming took off 0 bases at V and 2 bases at J, with 7 bases between the two ends. Germline V CDR1 and CDR2: SGHKS, YYEKEE (reference sequence). CDR3 amino acids: CASSLGPDTDTQYF. CDR3 nucleotide sequence: TGTGCCAGCAGCTTGGGGCCCGACACAGATACGCAGTATTTT.

This clonotype was picked up many times. The conserved final phenylalanine or tryptophan is absent from the CDR3, which likely points to a read error. This chain connects TRBV28 to TRBJ2-5; tentative D call: TRBD2 (5 bases). Germline V gives CDR1 MDHEN, CDR2 SYDVKM. V lost 5 bases to trimming and J lost 2 bases, with 9 bases between them. The CDR3 length is 13 residues. The CDR3 sequence is CASSRTLQETQYL. For the CDR3, the DNA is TGTGCCAGCAGTAGGACTCTTCAAGAGACCCAGTACTTA.

This clonotype has ten or more counts. The chain couples TRBV30 to TRBJ1-1, with 10 bases lining up with TRBD1. Unmatched junction bases numbered 8, after V lost 4 bases and J lost 0 bases. The CDR3 consists of 16 residues. Germline V gene data show CDR1 as GTSNPN and CDR2 as SVGIG (reference sequence). CDR3 nucleotide sequence: TGTGCCTGGACTGACAGGGGGCTAGGTATGAACACTGAAGCTTTCTTT. It encodes CAWTDRGLGMNTEAFF.

This clonotype was recorded at least ten times. J is TRBJ1-1 and V is TRBV7-9; D remains unclear. Trimming removed 2 bases from V and 1 base from J, with 8 bases in between. The CDR3 spans 14 residues. Germline V gene lookup returns CDR1 SEHNR and CDR2 FQNEAQ (reference sequence). The CDR3 here is CASSLPYGNTEAFF. CDR3 coding DNA: TGTGCCAGCAGCTTACCTTATGGGAACACTGAAGCTTTCTTT.

This clonotype has ten or more counts. The V call is TRBV20-1, the J call TRBJ1-4; 7 nucleotides match TRBD1. The CDR3 runs 14 residues. The V and J ends lost 6 bases and 6 bases, in that order; junction bases with no gene match: 10. Germline CDR1 reads DFQATT; CDR2 reads SNEGSKA (reference sequence). The CDR3 reads CSAPRPGTDEKLFF. CDR3 in DNA: TGCAGTGCCCCGAGGCCAGGGACAGATGAAAAACTGTTTTTT.

This clonotype was counted ten times or more. The J gene is TRBJ1-3, the V gene TRBV7-8; D gene uncertain. Germline V gene sequence: CDR1 SGHVS, CDR2 FQNEAQ. Trimming took 1 base from V and 0 from J, leaving 4 bases between them. The CDR3 runs 14 residues. The CDR3 sequence: CASSLEASGNTIYF. Written as DNA, the CDR3 is TGTGCCAGCAGCTTAGAGGCCTCTGGAAACACCATATATTTT.

This clonotype has at least ten counts. The rearrangement joins TRBV3-1 to TRBJ1-5, with a tentative D call TRBD1 (5 bases). The CDR3 totals 15 residues. CDR1 and CDR2 (germline): LGHDT, YNNKEL (reference sequence). The germline V and J ends were trimmed by 2 bases and 8 bases, with 16 bases remaining between them. CDR3 sequence: CASSQNRIGGEPQHF. In DNA, the CDR3 is TGTGCCAGCAGCCAAAACAGGATCGGTGGGGAGCCCCAGCATTTT. The full variable domain, completed using reference TRBV3-1 and TRBJ1-5, is DTAVSQTPKYLVTQMGNDKSIKCEQNLGHDTMYWYKQDSKKFLKIMFSYNNKELIINETVPNRFSPKSPDKAHLNLHINSLELGDSAVYFCASSQNRIGGEPQHFGDGTRLSIL.

This clonotype was counted at least ten times. The chain recombines TRBV28 with TRBJ1-1, with a tentative D call TRBD1 (6 bases). V lost 6 bases and J 3 bases, leaving 23 bases between the germline ends. CDR1 MDHEN and CDR2 SYDVKM come from the germline V gene. CDR3 length: 17 amino acids. The CDR3 region has the DNA TGTGCCAGCAGAATAGGGGGAGGGGGGGGCGGTTACACTGAAGCTTTCTTT. Translated: CASRIGGGGGGYTEAFF.

The table lists this clonotype with many counts. The chain uses TRBV5-4 and TRBJ1-4; D uncertain. The CDR3 is 14 amino acids. V was shortened by 4 bases and J by 0 bases, with 7 bases between the two germline ends. Looked up from germline, CDR1 is SGHNT and CDR2 is YYREEE (reference sequence). The CDR3 here is CASSAGSTNEKLFF. Written as DNA, the CDR3 is TGTGCCAGCAGCGCCGGATCAACTAATGAAAAACTGTTTTTT.

In its sample, this clonotype was seen many times. The chain has TRBV20-1 and TRBJ2-2; 8 bases map to TRBD2. V gave up 0 bases and J gave up 7 bases; unmatched junction bases: 16. The CDR3 covers 18 residues. The V gene's germline CDR1 is DFQATT and CDR2 SNEGSKA (reference sequence). The CDR3 region has the DNA TGCAGTGCTAGAGAATCCCCGGGGAAAAAACGGGGGGGCGGGGAGCTGTTTTTT. Its protein is CSARESPGKKRGGGELFF.